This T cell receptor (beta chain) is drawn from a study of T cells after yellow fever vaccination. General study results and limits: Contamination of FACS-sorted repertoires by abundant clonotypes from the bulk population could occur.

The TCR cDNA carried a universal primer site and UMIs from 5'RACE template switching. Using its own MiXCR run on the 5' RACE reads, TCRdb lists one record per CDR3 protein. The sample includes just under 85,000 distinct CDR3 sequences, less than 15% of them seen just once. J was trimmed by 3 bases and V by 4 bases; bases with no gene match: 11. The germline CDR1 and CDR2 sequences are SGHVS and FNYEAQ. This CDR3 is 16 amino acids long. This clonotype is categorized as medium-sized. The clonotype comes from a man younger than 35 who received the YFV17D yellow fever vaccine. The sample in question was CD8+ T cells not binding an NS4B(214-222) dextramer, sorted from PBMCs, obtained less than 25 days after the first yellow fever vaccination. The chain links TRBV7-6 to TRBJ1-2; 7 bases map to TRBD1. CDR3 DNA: TGTGCCAGCAGCTCCCCCCCTGGCCAGGGGGACTATGGCTACACCTTC. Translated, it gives CASSSPPGQGDYGYTF.